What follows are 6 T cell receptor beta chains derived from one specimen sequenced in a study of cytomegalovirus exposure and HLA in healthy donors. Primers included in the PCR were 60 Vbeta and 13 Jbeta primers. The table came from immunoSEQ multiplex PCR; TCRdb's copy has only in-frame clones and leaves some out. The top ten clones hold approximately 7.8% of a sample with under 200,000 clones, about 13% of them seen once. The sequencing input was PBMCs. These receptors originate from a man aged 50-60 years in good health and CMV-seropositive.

CDR3 residues: CASSLEVTRGQGSYNEQFF. In nucleotides, the CDR3 is TGTGCCAGCAGCTTAGAGGTGACTAGGGGACAGGGCTCCTACAATGAGCAGTTCTTC. The chain combines TRBV7-9 with TRBJ2-1; TRBD1 aligns across 9 bases. Germline loops: CDR1 SEHNR, CDR2 FQNEAQ (reference sequence). J lost 0 bases, V lost 1 base, and 10 bases had no gene match. The CDR3 spans 19 residues.

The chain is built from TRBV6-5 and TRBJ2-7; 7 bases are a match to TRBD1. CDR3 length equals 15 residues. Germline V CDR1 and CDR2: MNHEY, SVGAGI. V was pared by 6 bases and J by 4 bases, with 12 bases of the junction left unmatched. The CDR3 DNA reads TGTGCCAGCAGCCCCACGTGGGGACAGCTATACGAGCAGTACTTC. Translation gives CASSPTWGQLYEQYF.

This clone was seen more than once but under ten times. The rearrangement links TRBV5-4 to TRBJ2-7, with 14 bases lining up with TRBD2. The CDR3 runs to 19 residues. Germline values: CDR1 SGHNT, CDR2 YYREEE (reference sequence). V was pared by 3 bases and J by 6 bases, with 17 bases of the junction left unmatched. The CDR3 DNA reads TGTGCCAGCAGCTGCACTGAGACTAGCGGGGGGGCCTCAGTGGGCGAGCAGTACGTC. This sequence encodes CASSCTETSGGASVGEQYV.

CDR3: CASSLDLSGANVLTF. In DNA, the CDR3 is TGCGCCAGCAGCTTGGATCTTTCTGGGGCCAACGTCCTGACTTTC. The chain has TRBV5-1 and TRBJ2-6, with unresolved D. CDR1 is SGHRS and CDR2 is YFSETQ in the germline V gene. With 0 bases removed from V and 1 base from J, the gap between germline ends came to 5 bases. CDR3 length: 15 residues.

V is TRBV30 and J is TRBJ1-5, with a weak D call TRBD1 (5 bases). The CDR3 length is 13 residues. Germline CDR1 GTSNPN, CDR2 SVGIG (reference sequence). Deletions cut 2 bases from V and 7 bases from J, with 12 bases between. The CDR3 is CAWSSQGGQPQHF. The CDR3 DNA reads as TGTGCCTGGAGTAGCCAGGGAGGACAGCCCCAGCATTTT.

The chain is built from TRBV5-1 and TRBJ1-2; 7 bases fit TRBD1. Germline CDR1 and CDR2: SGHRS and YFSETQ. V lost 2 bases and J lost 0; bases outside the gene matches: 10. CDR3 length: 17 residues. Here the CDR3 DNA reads TGCGCCAGCAGCTTTGGGACAGTCTATCAGTCTAACTATGGCTACACCTTC. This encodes CASSFGTVYQSNYGYTF.